This T cell receptor (beta chain) was sequenced during a study of blood T cell repertoires in COVID-19. Study overall: The United States, Italy and Spain were the sources of the acute and convalescent COVID-19 samples.

Authors' analysis steps: From reference gene primer amplification, estimates of nucleated cell counts were derived. Assay used: immunoSEQ multiplex PCR; TCRdb lists only in-frame clones, some missing. Clone size and the V and J calls come from that table; the DNA yielded D and trimming. The data contain roughly 86,000 clones, about 87% of them singletons. Material: peripheral blood. The sequence was obtained from a man between 40 and 49 years old with acute or convalescent COVID-19.

The CDR3 is CASSQRGGGGELFF. In DNA, the CDR3 is TGTGCCAGCAGCCAGCGGGGGGGAGGCGGGGAGCTGTTTTTT. The chain carries TRBV3-1 (or the pseudogene TRBV3-2) and TRBJ2-2, with 9 bases aligning to TRBD2. Germline CDR1 LGHDT, CDR2 YNNKEL (reference sequence). With 3 bases clipped from V and 7 bases from J, the junction kept 3 bases outside the gene matches. This CDR3 has 14 residues.